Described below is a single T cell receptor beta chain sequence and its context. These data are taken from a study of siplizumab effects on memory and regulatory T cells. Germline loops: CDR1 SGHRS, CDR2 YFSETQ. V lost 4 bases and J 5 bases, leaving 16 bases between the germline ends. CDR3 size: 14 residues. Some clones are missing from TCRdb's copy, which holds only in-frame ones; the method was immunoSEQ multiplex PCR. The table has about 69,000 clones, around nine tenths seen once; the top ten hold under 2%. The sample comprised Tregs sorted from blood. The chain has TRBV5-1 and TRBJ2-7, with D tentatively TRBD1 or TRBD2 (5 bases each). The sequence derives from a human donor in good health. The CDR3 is CASSLWGFGNEQYF. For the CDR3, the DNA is TGCGCCAGCAGCCTTTGGGGGTTTGGCAACGAGCAGTACTTC.